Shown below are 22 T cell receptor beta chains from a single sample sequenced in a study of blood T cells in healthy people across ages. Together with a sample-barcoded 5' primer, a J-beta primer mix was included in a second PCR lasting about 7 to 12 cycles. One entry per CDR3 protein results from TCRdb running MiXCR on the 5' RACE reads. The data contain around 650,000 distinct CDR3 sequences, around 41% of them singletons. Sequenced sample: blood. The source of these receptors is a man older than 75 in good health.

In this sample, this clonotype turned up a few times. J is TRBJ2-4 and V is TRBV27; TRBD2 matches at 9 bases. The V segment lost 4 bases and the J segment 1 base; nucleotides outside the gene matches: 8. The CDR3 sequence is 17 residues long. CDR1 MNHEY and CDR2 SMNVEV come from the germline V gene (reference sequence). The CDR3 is CASSSLSGGEAKNIQYF. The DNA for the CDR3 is TGTGCCAGCAGTTCCCTTAGCGGGGGCGAGGCCAAAAACATTCAGTACTTC.

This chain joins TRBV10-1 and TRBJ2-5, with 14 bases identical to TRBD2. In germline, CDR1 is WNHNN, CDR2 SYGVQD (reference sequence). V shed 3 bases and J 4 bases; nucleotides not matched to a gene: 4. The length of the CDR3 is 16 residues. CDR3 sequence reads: CASSDPGLAGGETQYF. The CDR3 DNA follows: TGCGCCAGCAGTGACCCCGGACTAGCGGGGGGAGAGACCCAGTACTTC.

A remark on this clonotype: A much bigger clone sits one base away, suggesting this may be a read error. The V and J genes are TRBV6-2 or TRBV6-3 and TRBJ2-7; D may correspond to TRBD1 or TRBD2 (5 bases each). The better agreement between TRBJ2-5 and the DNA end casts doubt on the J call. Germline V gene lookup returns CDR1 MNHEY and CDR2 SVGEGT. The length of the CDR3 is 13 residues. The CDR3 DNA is TGTGCCCGCAGTTTTCCTGGGGGATGGACCCAGTACTTC. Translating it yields CARSFPGGWTQYF.

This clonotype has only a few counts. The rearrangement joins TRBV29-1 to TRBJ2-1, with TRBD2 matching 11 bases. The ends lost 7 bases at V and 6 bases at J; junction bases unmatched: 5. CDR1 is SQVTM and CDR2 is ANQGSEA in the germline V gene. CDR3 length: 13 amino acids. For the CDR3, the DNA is TGCAGCGCAGCAGGACTAGCGGGCAATGAGCAGTTCTTC. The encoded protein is CSAAGLAGNEQFF.

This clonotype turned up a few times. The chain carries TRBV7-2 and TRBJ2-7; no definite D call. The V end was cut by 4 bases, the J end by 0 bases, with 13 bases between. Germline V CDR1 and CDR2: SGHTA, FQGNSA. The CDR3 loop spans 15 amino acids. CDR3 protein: CASSSDRVISYEQYF. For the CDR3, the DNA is TGTGCCAGCAGCTCCGATAGGGTGATCTCCTACGAGCAGTACTTC.

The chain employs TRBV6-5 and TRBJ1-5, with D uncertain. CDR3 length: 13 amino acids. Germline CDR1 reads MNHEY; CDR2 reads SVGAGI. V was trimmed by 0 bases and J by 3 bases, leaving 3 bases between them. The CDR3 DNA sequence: TGTGCCAGCAGTTACTCGAACAATCAGCCCCAGCATTTT. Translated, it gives CASSYSNNQPQHF.

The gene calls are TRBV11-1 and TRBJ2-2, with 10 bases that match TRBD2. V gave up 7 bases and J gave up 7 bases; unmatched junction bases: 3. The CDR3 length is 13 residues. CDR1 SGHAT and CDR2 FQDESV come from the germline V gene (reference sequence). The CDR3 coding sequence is TGTGCCAGCACGGGACTAGCGTTCGGGGAGCTGTTTTTT. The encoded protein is CASTGLAFGELFF.

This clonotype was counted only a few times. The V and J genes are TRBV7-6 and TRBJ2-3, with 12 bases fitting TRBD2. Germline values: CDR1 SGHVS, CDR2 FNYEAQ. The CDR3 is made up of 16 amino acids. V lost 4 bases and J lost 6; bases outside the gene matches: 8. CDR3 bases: TGTGCCAGCAGCTCCCAGACTAGCGGGGGCCTGGATACGCAGTATTTT. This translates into CASSSQTSGGLDTQYF.

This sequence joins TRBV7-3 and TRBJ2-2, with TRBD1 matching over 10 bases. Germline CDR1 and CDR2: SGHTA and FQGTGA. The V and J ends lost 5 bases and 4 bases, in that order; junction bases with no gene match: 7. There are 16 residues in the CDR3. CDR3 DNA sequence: TGTGCCAGCAGCAAAAGACAGGGGGCGCGCACCGGGGAGCTGTTTTTT. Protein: CASSKRQGARTGELFF.

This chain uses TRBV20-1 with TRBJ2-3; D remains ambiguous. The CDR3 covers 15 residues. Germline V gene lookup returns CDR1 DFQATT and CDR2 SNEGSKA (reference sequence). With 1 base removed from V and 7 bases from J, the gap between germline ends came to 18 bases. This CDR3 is CSARVSTDYLNTQYF. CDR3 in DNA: TGCAGTGCTAGAGTTAGTACAGATTATTTAAATACGCAGTATTTT.

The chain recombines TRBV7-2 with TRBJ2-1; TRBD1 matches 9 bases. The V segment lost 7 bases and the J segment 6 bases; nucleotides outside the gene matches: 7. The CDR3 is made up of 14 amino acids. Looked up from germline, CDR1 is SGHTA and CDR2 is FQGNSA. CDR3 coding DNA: TGTGCCAGCACCATATACAGGGGGCGCAATGAGCAGTTCTTC. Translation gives CASTIYRGRNEQFF.

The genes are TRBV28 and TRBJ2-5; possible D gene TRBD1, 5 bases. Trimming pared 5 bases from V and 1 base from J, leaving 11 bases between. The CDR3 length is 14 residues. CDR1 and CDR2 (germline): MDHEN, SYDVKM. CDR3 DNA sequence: TGTGCCAGCAGTCAGGGAACAGTCCAAGAGACCCAGTACTTC. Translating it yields CASSQGTVQETQYF. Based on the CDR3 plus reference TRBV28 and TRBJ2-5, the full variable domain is DVKVTQSSRYLVKRTGEKVFLECVQDMDHENMFWYRQDPGLGLRLIYFSYDVKMKEKGDIPEGYSVSREKKERFSLILESASTNQTSMYLCASSQGTVQETQYFGPGTRLLVL.

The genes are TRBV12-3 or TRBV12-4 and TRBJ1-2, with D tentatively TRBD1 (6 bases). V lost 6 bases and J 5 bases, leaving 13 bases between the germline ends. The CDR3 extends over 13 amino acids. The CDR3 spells CASSRGQLYGYTF. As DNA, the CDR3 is TGTGCCAGCAGCCGTGGACAGCTATATGGCTACACCTTC.

CDR3: CASSEPPPSARGNTIYF. CDR3 DNA sequence: TGTGCCAGCAGTGAACCCCCTCCATCGGCGAGAGGAAACACCATATATTTT. This sequence joins TRBV25-1 and TRBJ1-3, with D unresolved. Germline-derived CDR1 and CDR2 are MGHDK and SYGVNS. Trimming pared 2 bases from V and 4 bases from J, leaving 18 bases between. The CDR3 is 17 amino acids.

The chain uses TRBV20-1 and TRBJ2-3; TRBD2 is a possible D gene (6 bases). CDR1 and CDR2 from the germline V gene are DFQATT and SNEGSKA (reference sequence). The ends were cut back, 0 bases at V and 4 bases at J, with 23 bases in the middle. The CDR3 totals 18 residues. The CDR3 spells CSARDITAGSPRADTQYF. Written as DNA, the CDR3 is TGCAGTGCTAGAGATATCACGGCGGGGAGTCCCCGGGCAGATACGCAGTATTTT.

The CDR3 loop reads CASSPGTFYNEQFF. DNA of the CDR3: TGTGCCAGCAGTCCCGGGACATTTTACAATGAGCAGTTCTTC. The V gene is TRBV6-2 or TRBV6-3, the J gene TRBJ2-1; tentative D call: TRBD1 (6 bases). The CDR3 has 14 amino acids. In germline, CDR1 is MNHEY, CDR2 SVGEGT. V was clipped by 5 bases and J by 4 bases, with 12 bases between them.

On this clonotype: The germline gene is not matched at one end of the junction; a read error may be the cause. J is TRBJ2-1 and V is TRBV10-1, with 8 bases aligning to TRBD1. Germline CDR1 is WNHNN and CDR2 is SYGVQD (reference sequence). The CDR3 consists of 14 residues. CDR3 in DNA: TGCGCCAGCAGTGAGGACAGGGGAGGAAGTGAGCGGTTCTTC. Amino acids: CASSEDRGGSERFF.

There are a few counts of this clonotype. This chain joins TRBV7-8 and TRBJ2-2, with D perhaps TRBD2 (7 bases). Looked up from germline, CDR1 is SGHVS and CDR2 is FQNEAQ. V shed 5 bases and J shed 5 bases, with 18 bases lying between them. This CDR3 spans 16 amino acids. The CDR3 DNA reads TGTGCCAGCAGCCCAAGGGGCGGGGGCCCAACCGGGGAGCTGTTTTTT. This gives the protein CASSPRGGGPTGELFF.

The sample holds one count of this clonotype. CDR3 in amino acids: CASSLPGLSYNEQYF. The CDR3 coding sequence is TGTGCCAGCAGCCTCCCGGGTCTGTCCTACAATGAGCAGTACTTC. The V and J genes are TRBV3-1 and TRBJ2-1; D is ambiguous. The J call may be wrong; the DNA end is better matched by TRBJ2-7. CDR1 and CDR2 from the germline V gene are LGHDT and YNNKEL (reference sequence). CDR3 size: 15 residues.

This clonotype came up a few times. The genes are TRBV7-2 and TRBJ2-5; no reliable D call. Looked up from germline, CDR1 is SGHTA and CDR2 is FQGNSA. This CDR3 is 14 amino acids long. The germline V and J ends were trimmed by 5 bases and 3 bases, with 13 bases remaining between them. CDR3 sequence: CASSPRHFKETQYF. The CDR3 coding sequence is TGTGCCAGCAGCCCCAGACATTTCAAAGAGACCCAGTACTTC. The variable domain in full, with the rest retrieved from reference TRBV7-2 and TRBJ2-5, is GAGVSQSPSNKVTEKGKDVELRCDPISGHTALYWYRQSLGQGLEFLIYFQGNSAPDKSGLPSDRFSAERTGGSVSTLTIQRTQQEDSAVYLCASSPRHFKETQYFGPGTRLLVL.

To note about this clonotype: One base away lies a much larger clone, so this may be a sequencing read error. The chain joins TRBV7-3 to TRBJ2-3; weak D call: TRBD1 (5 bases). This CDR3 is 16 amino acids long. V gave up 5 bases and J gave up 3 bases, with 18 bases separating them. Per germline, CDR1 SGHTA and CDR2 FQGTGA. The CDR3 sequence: CASSLSSAGLTDTQYF. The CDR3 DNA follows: TGTGCCAGCAGCCTTTCCTCAGCAGGGCTTACAGATACGCAGTATTTT.

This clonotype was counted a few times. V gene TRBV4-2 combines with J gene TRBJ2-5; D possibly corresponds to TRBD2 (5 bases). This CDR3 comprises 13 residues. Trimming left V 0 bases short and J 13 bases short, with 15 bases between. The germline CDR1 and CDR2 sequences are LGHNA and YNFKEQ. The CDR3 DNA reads TGTGCCAGCAGCCAAGAGACTACGGGCATGGTGTACTTC. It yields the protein CASSQETTGMVYF.